Following are 15 T cell receptor beta chains from one sample sequenced in a study of CD8 T cells in ankylosing spondylitis. MiXCR, run by TCRdb on the 5' RACE reads, gives a single entry per CDR3 protein. The profile shows roughly 100,000 distinct CDR3 sequences, roughly 8.3% of them singletons. Input material: blood, either unsorted or a sorted T cell fraction (not recorded which). These receptors all come from a male donor with ankylosing spondylitis or in good health (not recorded which).

There are many counts of this clonotype. This sequence joins TRBV19 and TRBJ2-2; D might be TRBD1 (5 bases). Trimming left V 7 bases short and J 0 bases short, with 21 bases between. Germline loops: CDR1 LNHDA, CDR2 SQIVND (reference sequence). This CDR3 contains 18 residues. The CDR3 DNA is TGTGCCAGTAACCAGGGCCTATCGGAGTTCGCGAACACCGGGGAGCTGTTTTTT. It specifies CASNQGLSEFANTGELFF.

There are many counts of this clonotype. The gene calls are TRBV4-3 and TRBJ2-3; 7 positions match TRBD2. The J segment lost 3 bases and the V segment lost 5 bases, leaving 8 bases of the junction unmatched. Germline loops: CDR1 LGHNA, CDR2 YSLEER. This CDR3 has 15 residues. The CDR3 loop reads CASSAQRDPTDTQYF. DNA of the CDR3: TGCGCCAGCAGCGCCCAGCGGGACCCTACAGATACGCAGTATTTT.

This clonotype was recorded at least ten times. The chain recombines TRBV6-2 or TRBV6-3 with TRBJ2-1, with D tentatively TRBD1 or TRBD2 (5 bases each). The V gene lost 0 bases and the J gene lost 0 bases, with 9 bases spanning the gap. Germline loops: CDR1 MNHEY, CDR2 SVGEGT. The CDR3 totals 16 residues. CDR3 protein: CASSYSWGSSYNEQFF. Here the CDR3 DNA reads TGTGCCAGCAGTTACTCTTGGGGGAGCTCCTACAATGAGCAGTTCTTC.

This clonotype was detected many times. The chain is built from TRBV6-1 and TRBJ1-6; TRBD1 is a possible D gene (5 bases). Per germline, CDR1 MNHNS and CDR2 SASEGT. CDR3 length: 13 amino acids. V was trimmed by 7 bases and J by 10 bases, leaving 14 bases between them. Here the CDR3 DNA reads TGTGCCAGCACCGAGGGGAACCCCTCACCCCTCCACTTT. This codes for CASTEGNPSPLHF.

In this sample, this clonotype turned up many times. This chain joins TRBV18 and TRBJ1-2; 7 bases are shared with TRBD1. J was trimmed by 2 bases and V by 3 bases; bases with no gene match: 6. The CDR3 has 15 amino acids. The germline CDR1 and CDR2 sequences are KGHSH and LQKENI. CDR3: CASSPSGQPNYGYTF. The DNA for the CDR3 is TGTGCCAGCTCACCGTCGGGACAGCCGAACTATGGCTACACCTTC.

The table lists this clonotype with many counts. The chain employs TRBV3-1 and TRBJ2-7, with D perhaps TRBD1 (6 bases). Germline V lookup: CDR1 LGHDT, CDR2 YNNKEL (reference sequence). Trimming left V 1 base short and J 5 bases short, with 12 bases between. The CDR3 has 14 amino acids. CDR3 DNA sequence: TGTGCCAGCAGCCAAGCTGGCAGGGGACACGAGCAGTACTTC. Its protein product is CASSQAGRGHEQYF.

This clonotype was picked up many times. CDR3 coding DNA: TGTGCCAGCAGTTTATCGGTAAGGGAGGGATTCAATGAGCAGTTCTTC. It codes for CASSLSVREGFNEQFF. The J gene is TRBJ2-1, the V gene TRBV27; 7 bases are shared with TRBD2. There are 16 residues in the CDR3. The trim removed 0 bases at V and 6 bases at J, leaving 8 bases unmatched. Germline values: CDR1 MNHEY, CDR2 SMNVEV (reference sequence).

J is TRBJ1-2 and V is TRBV7-2; D is unclear. The CDR3 is 13 residues long. V shed 2 bases and J shed 7 bases, with 11 bases lying between them. Germline CDR1 reads SGHTA; CDR2 reads FQGNSA. The CDR3 region has the DNA TGTGCCAGCAGCTTAACGGCAGGTAGTGGCTACACCTTC. Translated: CASSLTAGSGYTF.

This clonotype showed up many times. The chain uses TRBV20-1 and TRBJ1-4; D unclear. V was trimmed by 6 bases and J by 7 bases, leaving 15 bases between them. The CDR3 is made up of 13 amino acids. Germline-derived CDR1 and CDR2 are DFQATT and SNEGSKA (reference sequence). The CDR3 sequence: CSAGLTNGEKLFF. For the CDR3, the DNA is TGCAGTGCAGGGCTAACGAACGGTGAAAAACTGTTTTTT.

Ten or more counts support this clonotype. CDR3 DNA: TGTGCCACCAGTGATAACGACAGGGGACGGGCCAAAAACATTCAGTACTTC. It translates to CATSDNDRGRAKNIQYF. This chain connects TRBV24-1 to TRBJ2-4; TRBD1 agrees at 8 bases. The CDR3 totals 17 residues. Losses at the gene ends were 3 bases for V and 1 base for J; bases not matched to a gene: 7. Germline V gene sequence: CDR1 KGHDR, CDR2 SFDVKD.

The sample holds many counts of this clonotype. The gene calls are TRBV15 and TRBJ1-1, with TRBD1 as a possible D gene (5 bases). V was pared by 0 bases and J by 11 bases, with 19 bases between. CDR3 size: 15 residues. CDR1 is LNHNV and CDR2 is YYDKDF in the germline V gene (reference sequence). CDR3 protein: CATSRDARSRGWAFF. The CDR3 coding sequence is TGTGCCACCAGCAGAGATGCCAGGTCAAGGGGTTGGGCTTTCTTT.

This clonotype was seen ten or more times. V usage is TRBV6-5 and J usage is TRBJ1-5; D is uncertain. The CDR3 contains 12 residues. Trimming shortened V by 8 bases and J by 5 bases, and 10 bases separated the two germline ends. Germline lookup yields CDR1 MNHEY and CDR2 SVGAGI. CDR3 DNA sequence: TGTGCCAGCGTTAGCTTGTATCAGCCCCAGCATTTT. Translated: CASVSLYQPQHF.

The chain links TRBV5-6 to TRBJ1-6; no firm D call. The CDR3 has 15 amino acids. Germline values: CDR1 SGHDT, CDR2 YYEEEE. V gave up 2 bases and J gave up 9 bases, with 15 bases separating them. This CDR3 reads CASSLQTLRVSPLHF. The CDR3 DNA reads TGTGCCAGCAGCTTACAGACCTTGAGGGTTTCACCCCTCCACTTT.

With regard to this clonotype: This may be a read error: a much more frequent sequence differs by one nucleotide. This chain links TRBV7-8 with TRBJ2-1; 9 bases are a match to TRBD1. CDR1 is SGHVS and CDR2 is FQNEAQ in the germline V gene. The length of the CDR3 is 15 residues. V was pared by 2 bases and J by 12 bases, with 11 bases of the junction left unmatched. CDR3 sequence: CASSLSNRGQGAQFF. The CDR3 DNA reads TGTGCCAGCAGCTTATCTAACAGGGGGCAAGGGGCGCAGTTCTTC. Looking up the rest from reference TRBV7-8 and TRBJ2-1 gives the full variable domain: GAGVSQSPRYKVAKRGQDVALRCDPISGHVSLFWYQQALGQGPEFLTYFQNEAQLDKSGLPSDRFFAERPEGSVSTLKIQRTQQEDSAVYLCASSLSNRGQGAQFFGPGTRLTVL.

This clonotype was picked up many times. The chain links TRBV5-6 to TRBJ2-7; TRBD1 matches at 8 bases. The V gene's germline CDR1 is SGHDT and CDR2 YYEEEE. V gave up 5 bases and J gave up 3 bases; unmatched junction bases: 7. CDR3 length equals 14 residues. CDR3 sequence: CASSFGTGDYEQYF. CDR3 coding DNA: TGTGCCAGCAGTTTTGGGACAGGCGACTACGAGCAGTACTTC. Complete variable domain (other parts from reference TRBV5-6 and TRBJ2-7): DAGVTQSPTHLIKTRGQQVTLRCSPKSGHDTVSWYQQALGQGPQFIFQYYEEEERQRGNFPDRFSGHQFPNYSSELNVNALLLGDSALYLCASSFGTGDYEQYFGPGTRLTVT.